This TCR beta chain originates from a study of CD8+CD57+ T cells in acquired aplastic anemia. Study information: Yields of DNA that came from sorted CD4+ and CD8+ cells averaged around 3 ug. There were roughly 11 million reads, on average, for CD4+ cells from healthy donors. Study-level results: The study identified roughly 31 CD8+ CDR3 sequences shared by patients and controls.

This clonotype was seen ten or more times. What it binds is not known. The CDR3 is 17 amino acids. Between the trimmed V and J ends, which lost 2 bases and 0 bases, there was a span of 16 bases. From germline, CDR1 is SNHLY and CDR2 FYNNEI. Both TCR beta VDJ combination and CDR3 sequence profiling were carried out. Genomic DNA was the template for this profiling. TCRdb independently ran MiXCR on the reads; one entry per CDR3 protein. Of some 190,000 distinct CDR3 sequences listed, under 55% are singletons. Specimen: sorted CD4+, CD8+, or CD8+CD57+ T cells (not recorded which) from PBMCs. This chain joins TRBV2 and TRBJ1-1; possibly TRBD1 for D (6 bases). The TCR originated in a human donor in good health. In nucleotides, the CDR3 is TGTGCCAGCAGTGAATCCTGGGGTGGGGGCTTGAACACTGAAGCTTTCTTT. It translates to CASSESWGGGLNTEAFF.